The 8 T cell receptor beta chains reported below all come from one sample, sequenced in a study of regulatory T cells in long-lasting Graves disease. Time point denoted: persistent/refractory GD, antithyroid drugs over 5 years with positive TRAb. PBMCs were the source of the RNA used for TCR sequencing. The authors built TCR beta libraries using iRepertoire HTBI primers and Arm-PCR of CDR3 regions. Via MiXCR, TCRdb re-called the multiplex PCR reads, giving one row per CDR3 protein. The sample carries about 460,000 distinct CDR3 sequences, around a fifth recorded once. Specimen: peripheral blood mononuclear cells (PBMCs), collected when the disease was refractory, from a patient treated with antithyroid drugs. The origin of the receptors is a female donor with Graves disease.

This clonotype was observed many times. This chain uses TRBV11-1 with TRBJ2-2; D is possibly TRBD1 (5 bases). Germline CDR1 reads SGHAT; CDR2 reads FQDESV (reference sequence). This CDR3 is 16 amino acids long. With 5 bases removed from V and 6 bases from J, the gap between germline ends came to 19 bases. CDR3 nucleotides: TGTGCCAGCAGCGAGCTTAGTAGGACACGCTCCGGGGAGCTGTTTTTT. Protein: CASSELSRTRSGELFF.

This clonotype was seen many times. The rearrangement links TRBV6-2 or TRBV6-3 to TRBJ2-7; no reliable D call. Germline V gives CDR1 MNHEY, CDR2 SVGEGT. The CDR3 consists of 13 residues. Trimming took off 5 bases at V and 4 bases at J, with 12 bases between the two ends. CDR3 sequence reads: CASSRPTGYEQYF. In nucleotides, the CDR3 is TGTGCCAGCAGTAGACCGACCGGATACGAGCAGTACTTC.

This clonotype was seen at least ten times. The gene calls are TRBV12-3 or TRBV12-4 and TRBJ1-1, with unresolved D. The CDR3 sequence is 13 residues long. V was trimmed by 5 bases and J by 0 bases, leaving 7 bases between them. CDR3 DNA sequence: TGTGCCAGCAGTACCGGACTGAACACTGAAGCTTTCTTT. Residues: CASSTGLNTEAFF.

This clonotype came up many times. The genes are TRBV20-1 and TRBJ2-7; D remains unclear. Germline values: CDR1 DFQATT, CDR2 SNEGSKA (reference sequence). There are 12 residues in the CDR3. Trimming removed 5 bases from V and 1 base from J, with 9 bases in between. CDR3 DNA sequence: TGCAGTGCTTCCGGCCAGTCCTACGAGCAGTACTTC. This encodes CSASGQSYEQYF.

The CDR3 DNA follows: TGTGCCAGCAGCTTGCTCGGGATCCGGACTAGCGGGAGCACCGGGGAGCTGTTTTTT. Protein product: CASSLLGIRTSGSTGELFF. The chain uses TRBV2 and TRBJ2-2, with TRBD2 matching over 13 bases. The CDR3 is 19 residues long. The V gene's germline CDR1 is SNHLY and CDR2 FYNNEI. The J segment lost 4 bases and the V segment lost 6 bases, leaving 14 bases of the junction unmatched.

This clonotype was observed a few times. The V and J genes are TRBV10-2 and TRBJ1-2; D might be TRBD1 (5 bases). The germline V gene encodes CDR1 WSHSY and CDR2 SAAADI. There are 13 residues in the CDR3. V shed 0 bases and J shed 8 bases, with 10 bases lying between them. CDR3: CASSESTDSGYTF. The CDR3 nucleotides are TGCGCCAGCAGTGAGTCGACAGACAGCGGCTACACCTTC.

This rearrangement joins TRBV5-1 to TRBJ1-1; the match to TRBD1 covers 12 bases. The germline V gene has CDR1 SGHRS and CDR2 YFSETQ. V lost 0 bases and J lost 6; bases outside the gene matches: 3. This CDR3 has 15 residues. CDR3 nucleotides: TGCGCCAGCAGCTTGGTTGGGACAGGGGGCCCTGAAGCTTTCTTT. As protein: CASSLVGTGGPEAFF.

This clonotype was counted ten times or more. The chain joins TRBV12-5 to TRBJ1-1; D gene uncertain. V was clipped by 1 base and J by 13 bases, with 25 bases between them. The length of the CDR3 is 16 residues. Germline CDR1 reads LGHNT; CDR2 reads FRNRAP. Here the CDR3 reads CASGLEVLIGELEVFF. CDR3 sequence (DNA): TGTGCTAGTGGTTTGGAGGTATTAATTGGGGAATTGGAGGTTTTCTTT.